The source of this T cell receptor beta chain is a study of T cell responses to AZD1222 COVID-19 vaccine. Regarding the study as a whole: Repertoire samples came only from after the peak T cell response. Two AZD1222 doses significantly raised spike-specific TCR breadth and depth over controls. Donors, mostly white British, included more females; clonal diversity was possibly underestimated.

CDR3 length equals 14 residues. Trimming cost V 3 bases and J 1 base, with 10 bases left between them. Germline V gene lookup returns CDR1 SGHRS and CDR2 YFSETQ. The sample holds a few counts of this clone. What it recognizes is unknown. Method: immunoSEQ multiplex PCR; TCRdb's copy keeps in-frame clones and lacks some. This table has tens of thousands of clones, around nine tenths appearing once. Second-dose timings of about 4 or about 12 weeks were pooled. J is TRBJ1-1 and V is TRBV5-1; maybe TRBD1 (5 bases). This TCR came from an adult who received the AZD1222 COVID-19 vaccine. The sequencing used peripheral blood, collected 28 days after the second AZD1222 dose. The CDR3 spells CASSWKGENTEAFF. DNA for the CDR3: TGCGCCAGCAGCTGGAAAGGGGAGAACACTGAAGCTTTCTTT.